This entry lists 25 T cell receptor beta chains sequenced from one sample in a study of molecular identifiers for immune sequencing clone quantification. Each CDR3 protein gets one entry after TCRdb re-called the PCR reads with MiXCR. Among about 500,000 distinct CDR3 sequences listed, roughly 23% were seen once. Input material: naive CD8+ T cells from blood, with Jurkat cell RNA spiked in. Stated subset: FACS-sorted CD8+CD4-CCR7+CD45RA+ naive T cells. All receptors come from a human donor in good health. Some libraries in this study had Jurkat cell RNA spiked in.

This clonotype has a count of ten or more. The chain couples TRBV6-5 to TRBJ2-7; a weak D match, TRBD1 (6 bases). This CDR3 spans 14 amino acids. Germline V lookup: CDR1 MNHEY, CDR2 SVGAGI. The V end was cut by 2 bases, the J end by 5 bases, with 13 bases between. The CDR3 loop is CASSYAPGAHEQYF. The CDR3, as DNA: TGTGCCAGCAGTTACGCTCCAGGGGCCCACGAGCAGTACTTC.

This clonotype turned up a few times. The chain's CDR3 is CASSFYQTLNTGELFF. The CDR3 DNA follows: TGTGCCAGCAGCTTTTACCAGACACTGAACACCGGGGAGCTGTTTTTT. The chain couples TRBV5-5 to TRBJ2-2, with D unresolved. Trimming removed 2 bases at V and 1 base at J, with 12 bases between. The germline gives CDR1 SGHKS, CDR2 YYEKEE (reference sequence). The CDR3 is 16 amino acids. Full variable domain (missing parts from reference TRBV5-5 and TRBJ2-2): DAGVTQSPTHLIKTRGQQVTLRCSPISGHKSVSWYQQVLGQGPQFIFQYYEKEERGRGNFPDRFSARQFPNYSSELNVNALLLGDSALYLCASSFYQTLNTGELFFGEGSRLTVL.

This clonotype has a count of ten or more. The chain links TRBV6-5 to TRBJ1-5; a weak D match, TRBD1 (5 bases). CDR3 length equals 13 residues. CDR1 and CDR2 (germline): MNHEY, SVGAGI. Deletions cut 7 bases from V and 4 bases from J, with 11 bases between. CDR3 bases: TGTGCCAGCATCCAGGGAGATAATCAGCCCCAGCATTTT. It yields the protein CASIQGDNQPQHF.

This clonotype was picked up many times. The chain couples TRBV12-5 to TRBJ2-5; D is ambiguous. The CDR3 length is 15 residues. V lost 4 bases and J 2 bases, leaving 14 bases between the germline ends. Germline V lookup: CDR1 LGHNT, CDR2 FRNRAP. The CDR3 DNA follows: TGTGCTAGTGGTTCCACGGCCGACGCTCAAGAGACCCAGTACTTC. The encoded protein is CASGSTADAQETQYF.

This clonotype was picked up many times. The rearrangement joins TRBV19 to TRBJ1-5; 7 bases agree with TRBD1. V shed 3 bases and J 5 bases; nucleotides not matched to a gene: 4. The length of the CDR3 is 14 residues. The germline CDR1 and CDR2 sequences are LNHDA and SQIVND (reference sequence). The CDR3 protein is CASSIQGEYQPQHF. In DNA form, the CDR3 reads TGTGCCAGTAGTATTCAGGGGGAGTATCAGCCCCAGCATTTT.

In its sample, this clonotype was seen many times. The genes are TRBV28 and TRBJ2-5; D is perhaps TRBD1 or TRBD2 (5 bases each). The V end was cut by 3 bases, the J end by 1 base, with 15 bases between. The CDR3 extends over 16 amino acids. Germline loops: CDR1 MDHEN, CDR2 SYDVKM. In nucleotides, the CDR3 is TGTGCCAGCAGTTTCGGGGCCGACATAATCCAAGAGACCCAGTACTTC. This encodes CASSFGADIIQETQYF.

A word on this clonotype: This clone may be a read error of a much larger clone one base away. The V call is TRBV7-9, the J call TRBJ2-5; possibly TRBD2 for D (5 bases). The CDR3 length is 12 residues. Germline assignment: CDR1 SEHNR and CDR2 FQNEAQ (reference sequence). The CDR3 DNA follows: TGTGCCAGCGGCTTAGCGTTCGAGACCCAGTACTTC. Encoded protein: CASGLAFETQYF.

There are a few counts of this clonotype. This rearrangement joins TRBV7-9 to TRBJ2-7; D unresolved. V was cut by 0 bases and J by 5 bases, with 17 bases left in between. This CDR3 region has 16 residues. Germline V CDR1 and CDR2: SEHNR, FQNEAQ (reference sequence). CDR3 residues: CASSLAFGPPTHEQYF. CDR3 in DNA: TGTGCCAGCAGCTTAGCTTTCGGGCCCCCGACCCACGAGCAGTACTTC.

In its sample, this clonotype was seen many times. The V and J genes are TRBV3-1 and TRBJ2-4, with 7 nucleotides matching TRBD1. Per the germline V gene, CDR1 is LGHDT and CDR2 is YNNKEL (reference sequence). The CDR3 runs to 16 residues. V trimming: 7 bases; J trimming: 2 bases; junction bases outside the gene matches: 11. In DNA form, the CDR3 reads TGTGCCAGCACCCCAAAGCAGGGGGTTTCCAAAAACATTCAGTACTTC. Protein: CASTPKQGVSKNIQYF.

This clonotype was counted between two and nine times. The genes are TRBV6-1 and TRBJ2-7; 8 positions agree with TRBD1. Germline CDR1 and CDR2: MNHNS and SASEGT. CDR3 length: 13 amino acids. The V gene end was trimmed by 4 bases and the J gene end by 5 bases; junction bases not matched to a gene: 4. CDR3 sequence reads: CASSGQGIDEQYF. Here the CDR3 DNA reads TGTGCCAGCAGTGGACAGGGGATCGACGAGCAGTACTTC.

J is TRBJ2-1 and V is TRBV11-3; TRBD2 agrees at 7 bases. Germline V gene data show CDR1 as SGHNT and CDR2 as YENEEA. The CDR3 is 15 amino acids. Trimming at V came to 5 bases and at J to 2 bases, leaving 6 bases not matched to a gene. The CDR3 spells CASSPTGTTYNEQFF. CDR3 coding DNA: TGTGCCAGCAGCCCCACCGGGACTACCTACAATGAGCAGTTCTTC.

Concerning this clonotype: Being one base from a much bigger clone, this may be a read error. The chain carries TRBV6-5 and TRBJ1-4, with D perhaps matching TRBD1 (5 bases). From germline, CDR1 is MNHEY and CDR2 SVGAGI. The CDR3 length is 15 residues. This CDR3 reads CASSSRQTTNEKPFF. CDR3 in DNA: TGTGCCAGCAGTTCCCGACAGACAACTAATGAAAAACCGTTTTTT.

This clonotype was recorded many times. J is TRBJ2-2 and V is TRBV4-3, with D uncertain. Trimming left V 3 bases short and J 4 bases short, with 6 bases between. Germline V gives CDR1 LGHNA, CDR2 YSLEER. This CDR3 is 13 amino acids long. The CDR3 is CASSQTITGELFF. CDR3 sequence (DNA): TGCGCCAGCAGCCAGACAATCACCGGGGAGCTGTTTTTT.

This clonotype showed up just a few times. CDR3 sequence reads: CASNQGPDSNQPQHF. The CDR3 coding sequence is TGTGCCAGCAACCAGGGGCCCGATAGCAATCAGCCCCAGCATTTT. The chain uses TRBV2 and TRBJ1-5; perhaps TRBD1 as D (6 bases). Germline V CDR1 and CDR2: SNHLY, FYNNEI. V was cut by 7 bases and J by 0 bases, with 13 bases left in between. The CDR3 extends over 15 amino acids. The variable domain in full, with the rest retrieved from reference TRBV2 and TRBJ1-5, is EPEVTQTPSHQVTQMGQEVILRCVPISNHLYFYWYRQILGQKVEFLVSFYNNEISEKSEIFDDQFSVERPDGSNFTLKIRSTKLEDSAMYFCASNQGPDSNQPQHFGDGTRLSIL.

This clonotype was counted many times. V gene TRBV6-2 or TRBV6-3 combines with J gene TRBJ2-3, with 8 positions matching TRBD1. This CDR3 is 16 amino acids long. Trimming at V came to 6 bases and at J to 2 bases, leaving 10 bases not matched to a gene. The V gene's germline CDR1 is MNHEY and CDR2 SVGEGT. The CDR3 sequence: CASSWDRSTITDTQYF. CDR3 sequence (DNA): TGTGCCAGCAGCTGGGACAGGTCTACAATCACAGATACGCAGTATTTT.

This clonotype was detected only a few times. An end of the junction does not agree with germline; a read error may underlie this. This rearrangement joins TRBV4-1 to TRBJ1-6; D is unclear. CDR3 size: 17 residues. The germline CDR1 and CDR2 sequences are MGHRA and YSYEKL. The DNA for the CDR3 is TGCGCCAGCAGCCAGCTGGTTCAGGCTTACTATAATTCACCCCCCCACTTT. The encoded protein is CASSQLVQAYYNSPPHF.

This clonotype came up many times. This chain links TRBV18 with TRBJ2-7, with TRBD2 as a possible D gene (5 bases). There are 12 residues in the CDR3. Trimming took off 0 bases at V and 6 bases at J, with 6 bases between the two ends. The germline CDR1 and CDR2 sequences are KGHSH and LQKENI. The CDR3 region is CASSPPAGEQYF. In DNA form, the CDR3 reads TGTGCCAGCTCACCACCGGCGGGCGAGCAGTACTTC. The entire variable domain, with the rest obtained from reference TRBV18 and TRBJ2-7, is as follows: NAGVMQNPRHLVRRRGQEARLRCSPMKGHSHVYWYRQLPEEGLKFMVYLQKENIIDESGMPKERFSAEFPKEGPSILRIQQVVRGDSAAYFCASSPPAGEQYFGPGTRLTVT.

This clonotype was recorded at least ten times. The chain joins TRBV29-1 to TRBJ2-7, with 10 bases fitting TRBD2. Trimming took 4 bases from V and 2 from J; bases not matched to a gene: 5. The CDR3 is 14 amino acids. CDR1 and CDR2 (germline): SQVTM, ANQGSEA. This chain's CDR3 is CSVVVLAGAYEQYF. Written as DNA, the CDR3 is TGCAGCGTTGTGGTTCTAGCGGGAGCCTACGAGCAGTACTTC.

V gene TRBV18 combines with J gene TRBJ2-2, with a tentative D call TRBD1 (5 bases). The germline gives CDR1 KGHSH, CDR2 LQKENI. The CDR3 has 17 amino acids. V lost 3 bases and J 9 bases, leaving 23 bases between the germline ends. In nucleotides, the CDR3 is TGTGCCAGCTCACCTTCCTCCCAGGGCCGGTGGACCCGGGAGCTGTTTTTT. It translates to CASSPSSQGRWTRELFF.

This clonotype has just a few counts. V gene TRBV27 combines with J gene TRBJ1-2; TRBD1 agrees at 11 bases. J gave up 8 bases and V 4 bases, and 12 bases lay outside the gene matches. The CDR3 runs 16 residues. Per the germline V gene, CDR1 is MNHEY and CDR2 is SMNVEV (reference sequence). CDR3 DNA: TGTGCCAGCAGTTCGCCCGGACAGGGGGCGCTTGGCGGCTACACCTTC. It is translated as CASSSPGQGALGGYTF.

This clonotype turned up a few times. The chain has TRBV6-5 and TRBJ2-3; D is perhaps TRBD1 (5 bases). This CDR3 spans 15 amino acids. Trimming cost V 1 base and J 4 bases, with 12 bases left between them. Germline values: CDR1 MNHEY, CDR2 SVGAGI. The CDR3 region has the DNA TGTGCCAGCAGTTACTGGCAGGGAACCGCAGATACGCAGTATTTT. Its translation: CASSYWQGTADTQYF.

This clonotype was counted ten times or more. As DNA, the CDR3 is TGTGCCTGGGGAGCGGGAGCCTCGAACACCGGGGAGCTGTTTTTT. It codes for CAWGAGASNTGELFF. The rearrangement uses TRBV30 and TRBJ2-2, with 8 bases that match TRBD2. J was trimmed by 0 bases and V by 5 bases; bases with no gene match: 5. CDR1 and CDR2 from the germline V gene are GTSNPN and SVGIG (reference sequence). This CDR3 is built from 15 residues.

This clonotype was found once. A much bigger clone sits one base away, suggesting this may be a read error. The V and J genes are TRBV27 and TRBJ2-7; D perhaps matches TRBD2 (6 bases). The CDR3 is 14 residues long. Per the germline V gene, CDR1 is MNHEY and CDR2 is SMNVEV (reference sequence). CDR3 region: CVSSFRDSAYEQYF. In DNA, the CDR3 is TGTGTCAGCAGCTTCCGGGACTCAGCCTACGAGCAGTACTTC.

This clonotype was counted ten times or more. V gene TRBV7-9 combines with J gene TRBJ2-3; unclear D gene. Germline lookup yields CDR1 SEHNR and CDR2 FQNEAQ (reference sequence). Trimming took off 5 bases at V and 3 bases at J, with 6 bases between the two ends. The CDR3 extends over 12 amino acids. CDR3 sequence reads: CASSAITDTQYF. CDR3 sequence (DNA): TGTGCCAGCAGCGCAATTACAGATACGCAGTATTTT.

This clonotype was counted ten times or more. The chain links TRBV14 to TRBJ1-4; D possibly corresponds to TRBD1 (6 bases). The V gene's germline CDR1 is SGHDN and CDR2 FVKESK. V gave up 2 bases and J gave up 5 bases, with 18 bases separating them. CDR3 size: 17 residues. The CDR3 spells CASSQYPRQETNEKLFF. In DNA, the CDR3 is TGTGCCAGCAGCCAATACCCTCGACAGGAAACGAATGAAAAACTGTTTTTT.